The entry below gives a single T cell receptor (beta chain) sequence along with its context. Study processing details: Reference gene primer amplification in the assay estimated nucleated cell counts. This table comes from immunoSEQ multiplex PCR, and its TCRdb copy is limited to in-frame clones, with some not included. V, J and clone size were drawn from that table, and D and trimming were deduced from the DNA. Of about 210,000 clones in the sample, roughly four fifths were seen once. The data originate from a study of blood T cell repertoires in COVID-19. As for the study in general: Specimens from acute and convalescent COVID-19 originated in the United States, Italy and Spain. Sources were T cells, B-cell-depleted T cells, or PBMCs; the material itself was cDNA or gDNA.

Germline CDR1 reads MGHRA; CDR2 reads YSYEKL. This CDR3 has 16 amino acids. V trimming: 0 bases; J trimming: 6 bases; junction bases outside the gene matches: 10. The rearrangement uses TRBV4-1 and TRBJ2-7, with 8 bases aligning to TRBD1. Sequenced sample: peripheral blood. The clonotype was recovered from a woman between 40 and 55 years old with acute or convalescent COVID-19. Written as DNA, the CDR3 is TGCGCCAGCAGCCAAGATCTGGGGGGACAGGTCTCCGAGCAGTACTTC. It yields the protein CASSQDLGGQVSEQYF.